Included here is one T cell receptor (beta chain) sequence, with context. Its antigen is currently unknown. One entry per CDR3 protein results from TCRdb running MiXCR on the reads. The data contain 450,000 to 600,000 distinct CDR3 sequences, 33% of them seen just once; the ten biggest clones take up 15% to 20%. The sample is drawn from a study of T cell repertoires in cytomegalovirus infection. The germline V gene has CDR1 MGHDK and CDR2 SYGVNS. The CDR3 length is 15 residues. V was pared by 6 bases and J by 5 bases, with 10 bases of the junction left unmatched. The V and J genes are TRBV25-1 and TRBJ2-1, with 7 bases that match TRBD2. The sequences come from cultured PBMCs, collected from culture after CMV antigen stimulation. The TCR sequence derives from a human donor in good health (CMV status not recorded). Some clones in this sample may be carry-over from other donors' samples. DNA for the CDR3: TGTGCCAGCAGCCCGGGACTACGTACCAACAATGAGCAGTTCTTC. The encoded protein is CASSPGLRTNNEQFF. The full variable domain, completed using reference TRBV25-1 and TRBJ2-1, is EADIYQTPRYLVIGTGKKITLECSQTMGHDKMYWYQQDPGMELHLIHYSYGVNSTEKGDLSSESTVSRIRTEHFPLTLESARPSHTSQYLCASSPGLRTNNEQFFGPGTRLTVL.